This passage covers 15 T cell receptor beta chains from one sample sequenced in a study of OX40 agonist ivuxolimab in advanced cancers. Profiling relied on immunoSEQ multiplex PCR, and the TCRdb table lists in-frame clones only, not all of them. The table includes more than 35,000 clones, around 80% detected once. The sample here was CD4+ or CD8+ T cells sorted from blood, taken in a trial of the OX40 agonist ivuxolimab. These TCRs come from an adult with an advanced solid tumor such as melanoma, head and neck, liver or kidney cancer.

For this clone: Sequence at one end of the junction differs from germline and may be a read error. The chain couples TRBV20-1 to TRBJ1-1; 8 nucleotides match TRBD1. Germline-derived CDR1 and CDR2 are DFQATT and SNEGSKA (reference sequence). CDR3 size: 11 residues. Here the CDR3 DNA reads TGCAGTGCTAGGCGAGACAGGGGTAACATCTTT. Protein sequence: CSARRDRGNIF.

This chain uses TRBV7-2 with TRBJ2-1; perhaps D is TRBD1 or TRBD2 (5 bases each). V was pared by 1 base and J by 0 bases, with 7 bases between. The CDR3 loop spans 15 amino acids. Germline lookup yields CDR1 SGHTA and CDR2 FQGNSA. The CDR3 is CASSLDGTSYNEQFF. CDR3 coding DNA: TGTGCCAGCAGCTTAGACGGGACCTCCTACAATGAGCAGTTCTTC.

This clone appeared a few times. The chain carries TRBV4-1 and TRBJ2-7; 9 bases match TRBD1. Germline loops: CDR1 MGHRA, CDR2 YSYEKL. J gave up 2 bases and V 3 bases, and 11 bases lay outside the gene matches. The CDR3 sequence is 17 residues long. CDR3 DNA sequence: TGCGCCAGCAGCCATCAGGAAGGGACAGGGAGTGCCTACGAGCAGTACTTC. Its translation: CASSHQEGTGSAYEQYF.

V usage is TRBV6-1 and J usage is TRBJ2-5; 7 positions match TRBD2. The junction had 8 bases not matched to a gene; V was cut back by 3 bases and J by 4 bases. The CDR3 extends over 15 amino acids. Germline CDR1 and CDR2: MNHNS and SASEGT. The chain's CDR3 is CASSEKAGVGETQYF. DNA of the CDR3: TGTGCCAGCAGTGAGAAGGCGGGAGTCGGAGAGACCCAGTACTTC.

The chain uses TRBV5-8 and TRBJ2-2; TRBD2 matches at 8 bases. Germline CDR1 SGHTS, CDR2 YDEGEE. With V trimmed by 0 bases and J by 6 bases, 13 bases remained unmatched. The CDR3 is made up of 18 amino acids. The CDR3 DNA is TGTGCCAGCAGCTTGGTCAATGTGCGGGAGGTCTTCTCCGGGGAGCTGTTTTTT. Its translation is CASSLVNVREVFSGELFF.

The chain combines TRBV5-1 with TRBJ2-1; 12 bases line up with TRBD2. Germline values: CDR1 SGHRS, CDR2 YFSETQ. The length of the CDR3 is 17 residues. Trimming removed 0 bases from V and 9 bases from J; junction bases left unmatched: 10. CDR3 in DNA: TGCGCCAGCAGCTTGGATTTGACTAGCGGGAGAAGTGGTGAGCAGTTCTTC. It codes for CASSLDLTSGRSGEQFF.

Within the sample, this clone is medium-sized (0.01 to 0.1%). The genes are TRBV27 and TRBJ2-7, with 9 positions matching TRBD2. CDR3 length: 14 residues. Germline CDR1 MNHEY, CDR2 SMNVEV (reference sequence). Germline trimming cut 5 bases from V and 0 bases from J; bases unmatched to any gene: 2. CDR3 sequence reads: CASSQTSGSYEQYF. CDR3 sequence (DNA): TGTGCCAGCAGTCAGACTAGCGGCTCCTACGAGCAGTACTTC.

As to this clone: Other DNA sequences from this sample encode an identical CDR3 as well. The V and J genes are TRBV27 and TRBJ2-7; 8 bases are a match to TRBD1. Germline V gene data show CDR1 as MNHEY and CDR2 as SMNVEV (reference sequence). This CDR3 contains 13 residues. Trimming took 5 bases from V and 4 from J; bases not matched to a gene: 4. The CDR3 here is CASSPDRGYEQYF. The CDR3 nucleotides read TGTGCCAGCAGTCCAGACAGGGGATACGAGCAGTACTTC.

This chain uses TRBV19 with TRBJ1-5, with D hard to call. Trimming pared 7 bases from V and 4 bases from J, leaving 11 bases between. Germline V lookup: CDR1 LNHDA, CDR2 SQIVND (reference sequence). This CDR3 region has 13 residues. In nucleotides, the CDR3 is TGTGCCAGTACCTATAGCCCTAATCAGCCCCAGCATTTT. Residues: CASTYSPNQPQHF. The variable domain in full, with the rest retrieved from reference TRBV19 and TRBJ1-5, is DGGITQSPKYLFRKEGQNVTLSCEQNLNHDAMYWYRQDPGQGLRLIYYSQIVNDFQKGDIAEGYSVSREKKESFPLTVTSAQKNPTAFYLCASTYSPNQPQHFGDGTRLSIL.

This chain links TRBV6-1 with TRBJ1-1, with a possible D match to TRBD1 (6 bases). Per the germline V gene, CDR1 is MNHNS and CDR2 is SASEGT. This CDR3 has 14 residues. V lost 2 bases to trimming and J lost 5 bases, with 12 bases between them. In DNA, the CDR3 is TGTGCCAGCAGTGAAACAGGGTCCGGTACTGAAGCTTTCTTT. It yields the protein CASSETGSGTEAFF.

The chain uses TRBV9 and TRBJ2-1; TRBD2 aligns across 9 bases. The germline gives CDR1 SGDLS, CDR2 YYNGEE. Trimming cost V 3 bases and J 6 bases; bases outside gene matches: 4. The CDR3 covers 14 residues. CDR3 region: CASSGGGASNEQFF. The CDR3 coding sequence is TGTGCCAGCAGCGGCGGGGGGGCGAGCAATGAGCAGTTCTTC.

The V gene is TRBV7-8, the J gene TRBJ1-5; D perhaps matches TRBD1 (5 bases). V was shortened by 2 bases and J by 11 bases, with 13 bases between the two germline ends. This CDR3 has 13 residues. Germline V gene data show CDR1 as SGHVS and CDR2 as FQNEAQ. CDR3 sequence reads: CASSLSAPGAQHF. CDR3 sequence (DNA): TGTGCCAGCAGCTTATCGGCCCCGGGGGCCCAGCATTTT.

The chain has TRBV2 and TRBJ1-6; D is ambiguous. The length of the CDR3 is 13 residues. Germline V gives CDR1 SNHLY, CDR2 FYNNEI. Trimming took 1 base from V and 18 from J, leaving 16 bases between them. For the CDR3, the DNA is TGTGCCAGCAGTGAAGAAAGGTCGGGATCGCCCCACTTT. Protein sequence: CASSEERSGSPHF.

A few counts support this clone. The chain has TRBV19 and TRBJ2-7; D could derive from TRBD1 or TRBD2 (5 bases each). Trimming pared 5 bases from V and 1 base from J, leaving 9 bases between. This CDR3 region has 13 residues. Germline-derived CDR1 and CDR2 are LNHDA and SQIVND (reference sequence). CDR3 in amino acids: CASSGDGSYEQYF. DNA for the CDR3: TGTGCCAGTAGTGGGGACGGTTCCTACGAGCAGTACTTC. Combining the CDR3 with reference TRBV19 and TRBJ2-7 gives the whole variable domain DGGITQSPKYLFRKEGQNVTLSCEQNLNHDAMYWYRQDPGQGLRLIYYSQIVNDFQKGDIAEGYSVSREKKESFPLTVTSAQKNPTAFYLCASSGDGSYEQYFGPGTRLTVT.

This clone was seen only once. DNA of the CDR3: TGTGCCAGCAGCTTCGACAGGGGGTGGTATGAGCAGTTCTTC. Protein sequence: CASSFDRGWYEQFF. This sequence joins TRBV7-2 and TRBJ2-1; 9 nucleotides match TRBD1. V trimming: 3 bases; J trimming: 8 bases; junction bases outside the gene matches: 5. This CDR3 contains 14 residues. Germline V gives CDR1 SGHTA, CDR2 FQGNSA.